The 10 T cell receptor beta chains given below trace back to one sample, sequenced in a study of blood T cell repertoires in COVID-19. TCRdb keeps only in-frame clones here, not all; method: immunoSEQ multiplex PCR. The sample carries under 250,000 clones, 65% to 90% recorded once. Sequencing was performed on peripheral blood. These receptors all stem from a woman between 70 and 85 years old with COVID-19, enrolled during active disease.

This clone has a single count. The chain has TRBV5-4 and TRBJ2-5; 9 bases fit TRBD2. This CDR3 spans 15 amino acids. CDR1 is SGHNT, CDR2 YYREEE, per germline (reference sequence). V shed 2 bases, J shed 4 bases, and the junction held 6 bases outside the gene matches. The CDR3 sequence is CASSLSGGSRETQYF. CDR3 in DNA: TGTGCCAGCAGCTTAAGCGGGGGGTCACGAGAGACCCAGTACTTC. The full variable domain, its missing parts supplied by reference TRBV5-4 and TRBJ2-5, is ETGVTQSPTHLIKTRGQQVTLRCSSQSGHNTVSWYQQALGQGPQFIFQYYREEENGRGNFPPRFSGLQFPNYSSELNVNALELDDSALYLCASSLSGGSRETQYFGPGTRLLVL.

V and J are TRBV7-2 and TRBJ2-1; 10 bases are shared with TRBD2. J lost 3 bases, V lost 1 base, and 3 bases had no gene match. The CDR3 consists of 16 residues. Germline CDR1 is SGHTA and CDR2 is FQGNSA. The CDR3: CASSLDLAGGYNEQFF. CDR3 sequence (DNA): TGTGCCAGCAGCTTAGATTTAGCGGGAGGCTACAATGAGCAGTTCTTC.

The chain employs TRBV3-1 (or the pseudogene TRBV3-2) and TRBJ1-1; tentatively, D is TRBD1 (5 bases). Deletions cut 1 base from V and 6 bases from J, with 12 bases between. Germline loops: CDR1 LGHDT, CDR2 YNNKEL (reference sequence). This CDR3 has 14 amino acids. CDR3 protein: CASSQGAGWAEAFF. The DNA for the CDR3 is TGTGCCAGCAGCCAAGGGGCAGGGTGGGCTGAAGCTTTCTTT.

The V and J genes are TRBV4-3 and TRBJ2-4, with D possibly TRBD2 on 5 matching bases. With 0 bases removed from V and 7 bases from J, the gap between germline ends came to 16 bases. The CDR3 is 16 residues long. Germline values: CDR1 LGHNA, CDR2 YSLEER. DNA of the CDR3: TGCGCCAGCAGCCAAGAGTGGGCCCCCGGGGTTAACATTCAGTACTTC. This encodes CASSQEWAPGVNIQYF.

This chain links TRBV5-1 with TRBJ2-3, with TRBD2 matching 11 bases. Per the germline V gene, CDR1 is SGHRS and CDR2 is YFSETQ. CDR3 size: 15 residues. J gave up 5 bases and V 7 bases, and 9 bases lay outside the gene matches. In nucleotides, the CDR3 is TGCGCCAGCTCCAGTAGCGGGAGGGGAGGAGATACGCAGTATTTT. Its protein is CASSSSGRGGDTQYF.

A remark on this clone: The sample has other DNA sequences that encode this CDR3 too. The chain joins TRBV5-1 to TRBJ2-1; TRBD2 aligns across 11 bases. The V and J ends lost 4 bases and 5 bases, in that order; junction bases with no gene match: 2. CDR3 size: 14 residues. In germline, CDR1 is SGHRS, CDR2 YFSETQ. CDR3 sequence reads: CASSGTSGDNEQFF. Here the CDR3 DNA reads TGCGCCAGCAGCGGGACTAGCGGAGACAATGAGCAGTTCTTC. Full variable domain (remainder filled in from reference TRBV5-1 and TRBJ2-1): KAGVTQTPRYLIKTRGQQVTLSCSPISGHRSVSWYQQTPGQGLQFLFEYFSETQRNKGNFPGRFSGRQFSNSRSEMNVSTLELGDSALYLCASSGTSGDNEQFFGPGTRLTVL.

The V gene is TRBV29-1, the J gene TRBJ1-1; tentative D call: TRBD1 (5 bases). The CDR3 spans 14 residues. CDR1 is SQVTM and CDR2 is ANQGSEA in the germline V gene. V dropped 8 bases and J dropped 1 base, with 17 bases sitting between them. CDR3 coding DNA: TGCAGCTTTGTCCGCACGGGGGGGAACACTGAAGCTTTCTTT. Its protein product is CSFVRTGGNTEAFF.

The chain uses TRBV25-1 and TRBJ1-2; a possible D gene is TRBD1 (6 bases). Deletions cut 3 bases from V and 8 bases from J, with 16 bases between. The V gene's germline CDR1 is MGHDK and CDR2 SYGVNS. This CDR3 is built from 14 residues. The CDR3 sequence: CASSDTGIVNGYTF. The CDR3 DNA is TGTGCCAGCAGTGATACAGGGATAGTTAACGGCTACACCTTC.

The rearrangement uses TRBV2 and TRBJ1-3; no clear D. Trimming shortened V by 4 bases and J by 4 bases, and 11 bases separated the two germline ends. Germline V gives CDR1 SNHLY, CDR2 FYNNEI. This CDR3 is built from 14 residues. The CDR3 is CASSGLSGGNTIYF. DNA for the CDR3: TGTGCCAGCAGTGGATTGTCAGGAGGAAACACCATATATTTT.

The table lists this clone with a count of one. The chain carries TRBV9 and TRBJ1-5; D is perhaps TRBD1 (5 bases). V dropped 3 bases and J dropped 3 bases, with 10 bases sitting between them. This CDR3 comprises 14 residues. The V gene's germline CDR1 is SGDLS and CDR2 YYNGEE. CDR3 DNA: TGTGCCAGCAGCGCCTTGGACACCAATCAGCCCCAGCATTTT. Residues: CASSALDTNQPQHF.